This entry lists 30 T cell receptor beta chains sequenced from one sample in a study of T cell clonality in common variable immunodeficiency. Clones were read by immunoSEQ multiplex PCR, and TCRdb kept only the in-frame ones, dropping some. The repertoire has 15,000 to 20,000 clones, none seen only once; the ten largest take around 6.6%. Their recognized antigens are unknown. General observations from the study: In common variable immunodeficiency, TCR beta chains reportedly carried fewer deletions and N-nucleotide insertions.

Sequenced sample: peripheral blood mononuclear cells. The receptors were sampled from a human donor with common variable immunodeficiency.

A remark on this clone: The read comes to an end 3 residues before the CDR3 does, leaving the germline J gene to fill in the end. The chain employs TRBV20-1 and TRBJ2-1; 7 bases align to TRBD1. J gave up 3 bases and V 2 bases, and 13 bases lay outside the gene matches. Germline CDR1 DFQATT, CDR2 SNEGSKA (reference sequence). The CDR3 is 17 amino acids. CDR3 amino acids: CSARPGQVGVFYNEQFF. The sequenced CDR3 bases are TGCAGTGCTAGACCCGGACAGGTAGGGGTTTTCTACAATGAG.

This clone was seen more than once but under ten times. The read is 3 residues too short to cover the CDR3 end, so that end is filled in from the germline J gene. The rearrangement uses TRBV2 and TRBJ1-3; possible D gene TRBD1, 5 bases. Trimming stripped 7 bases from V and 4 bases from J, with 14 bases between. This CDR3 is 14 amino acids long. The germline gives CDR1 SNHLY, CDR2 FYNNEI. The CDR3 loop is CASNGQGNGNTIYF. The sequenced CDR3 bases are TGTGCCAGCAATGGGCAGGGTAACGGAAACACC.

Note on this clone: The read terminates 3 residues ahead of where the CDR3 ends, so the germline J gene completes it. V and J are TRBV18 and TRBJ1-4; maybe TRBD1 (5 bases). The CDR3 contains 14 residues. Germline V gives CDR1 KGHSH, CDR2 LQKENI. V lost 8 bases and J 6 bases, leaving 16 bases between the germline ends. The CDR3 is CASTDMRGDEKLFF. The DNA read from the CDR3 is TGTGCCAGCACCGACATGCGGGGCGATGAAAAA.

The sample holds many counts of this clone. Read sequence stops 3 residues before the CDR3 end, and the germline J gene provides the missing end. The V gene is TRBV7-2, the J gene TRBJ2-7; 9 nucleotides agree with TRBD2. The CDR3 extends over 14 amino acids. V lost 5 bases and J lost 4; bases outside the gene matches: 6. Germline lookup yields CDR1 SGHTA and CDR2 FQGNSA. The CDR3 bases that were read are TGTGCCAGCAGCGATAGCGGGAGTTTGTACGAG. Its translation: CASSDSGSLYE. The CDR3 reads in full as CASSDSGSLYEQYF.

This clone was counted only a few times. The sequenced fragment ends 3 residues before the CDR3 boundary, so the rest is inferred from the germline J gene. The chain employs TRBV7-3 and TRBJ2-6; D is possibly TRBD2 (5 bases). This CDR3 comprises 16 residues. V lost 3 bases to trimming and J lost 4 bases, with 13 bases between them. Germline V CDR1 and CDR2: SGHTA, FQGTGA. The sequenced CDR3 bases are TGTGCCAGCAGCTTCCTTACTCGGGGAGGGGCCAACGTC. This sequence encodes CASSFLTRGGANV. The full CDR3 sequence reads CASSFLTRGGANVLTF. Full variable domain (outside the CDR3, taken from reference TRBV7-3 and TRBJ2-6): GAGVSQTPSNKVTEKGKYVELRCDPISGHTALYWYRQSLGQGPEFLIYFQGTGAADDSGLPNDRFFAVRPEGSVSTLKIQRTERGDSAVYLCASSFLTRGGANVLTFGAGSRLTVL.

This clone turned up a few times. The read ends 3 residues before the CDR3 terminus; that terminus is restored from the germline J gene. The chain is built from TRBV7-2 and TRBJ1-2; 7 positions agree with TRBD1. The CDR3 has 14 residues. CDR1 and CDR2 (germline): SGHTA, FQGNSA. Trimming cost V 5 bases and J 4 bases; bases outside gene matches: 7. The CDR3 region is CASSPVGQAYGYTF. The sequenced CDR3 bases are TGTGCCAGCAGCCCCGTCGGACAGGCCTATGGC.

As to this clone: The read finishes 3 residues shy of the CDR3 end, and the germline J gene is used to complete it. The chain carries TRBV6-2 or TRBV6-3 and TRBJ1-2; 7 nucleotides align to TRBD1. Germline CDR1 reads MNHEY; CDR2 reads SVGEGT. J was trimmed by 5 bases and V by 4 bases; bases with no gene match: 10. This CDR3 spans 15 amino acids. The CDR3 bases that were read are TGTGCCAGCAGTTCCCAGGGGGTCGGCCGGTATGGC. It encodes CASSSQGVGRYG. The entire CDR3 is CASSSQGVGRYGYTF.

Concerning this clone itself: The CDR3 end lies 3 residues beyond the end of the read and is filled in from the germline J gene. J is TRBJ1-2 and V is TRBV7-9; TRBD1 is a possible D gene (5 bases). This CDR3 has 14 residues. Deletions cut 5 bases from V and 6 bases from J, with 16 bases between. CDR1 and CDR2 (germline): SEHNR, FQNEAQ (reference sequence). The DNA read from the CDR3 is TGTGCCAGCAGCAGCAGGACAAGAAGACATGGC. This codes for CASSSRTRRHG. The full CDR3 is CASSSRTRRHGYTF. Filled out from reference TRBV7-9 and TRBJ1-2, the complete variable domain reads DTGVSQNPRHKITKRGQNVTFRCDPISEHNRLYWYRQTLGQGPEFLTYFQNEAQLEKSRLLSDRFSAERPKGSFSTLEIQRTEQGDSAMYLCASSSRTRRHGYTFGSGTRLTVV.

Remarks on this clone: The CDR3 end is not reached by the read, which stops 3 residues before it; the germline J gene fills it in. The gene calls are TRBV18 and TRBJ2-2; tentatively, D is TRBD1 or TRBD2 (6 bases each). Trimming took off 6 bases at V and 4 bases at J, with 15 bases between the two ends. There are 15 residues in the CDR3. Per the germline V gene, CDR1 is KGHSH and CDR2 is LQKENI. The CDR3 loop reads CASSDRSGSTGELFF. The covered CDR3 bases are TGTGCCAGCTCCGACAGGTCCGGGAGCACCGGGGAG. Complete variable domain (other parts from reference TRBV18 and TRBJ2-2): NAGVMQNPRHLVRRRGQEARLRCSPMKGHSHVYWYRQLPEEGLKFMVYLQKENIIDESGMPKERFSAEFPKEGPSILRIQQVVRGDSAAYFCASSDRSGSTGELFFGEGSRLTVL.

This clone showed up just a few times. The DNA read from the CDR3 is TGTGCCAGCAGCTTAACGAGGGACAGGGGGGGGACC. As protein: CASSLTRDRGGT. The full CDR3 protein is CASSLTRDRGGTQYF. This chain joins TRBV7-3 and TRBJ2-5; 11 bases fit TRBD1. The CDR3 end lies 3 residues beyond the end of the read and is filled in from the germline J gene. V gave up 0 bases and J gave up 7 bases; unmatched junction bases: 4. The CDR3 spans 15 residues. The germline CDR1 and CDR2 sequences are SGHTA and FQGTGA.

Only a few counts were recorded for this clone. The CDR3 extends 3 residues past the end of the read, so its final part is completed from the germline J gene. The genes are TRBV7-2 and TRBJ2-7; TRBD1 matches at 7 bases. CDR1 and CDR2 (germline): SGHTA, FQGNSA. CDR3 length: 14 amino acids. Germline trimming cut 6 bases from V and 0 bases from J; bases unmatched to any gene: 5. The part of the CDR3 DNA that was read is TGTGCCAGCAGACAGGGGCGGAACTCCTACGAG. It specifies CASRQGRNSYE. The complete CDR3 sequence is CASRQGRNSYEQYF.

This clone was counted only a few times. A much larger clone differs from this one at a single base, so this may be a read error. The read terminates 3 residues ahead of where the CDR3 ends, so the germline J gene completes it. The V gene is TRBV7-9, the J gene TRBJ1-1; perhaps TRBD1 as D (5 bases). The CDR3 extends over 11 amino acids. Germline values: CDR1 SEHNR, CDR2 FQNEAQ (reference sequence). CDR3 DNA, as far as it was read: TGTTCCAGCAGCTTACTCAGGGTA. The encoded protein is CSSSLLRV. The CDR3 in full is CSSSLLRVAFF.

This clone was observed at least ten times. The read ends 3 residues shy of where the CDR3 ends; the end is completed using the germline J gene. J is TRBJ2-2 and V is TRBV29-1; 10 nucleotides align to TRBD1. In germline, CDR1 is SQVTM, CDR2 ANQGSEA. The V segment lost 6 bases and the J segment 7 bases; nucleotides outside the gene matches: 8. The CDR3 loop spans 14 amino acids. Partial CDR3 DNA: TGCAGCGTCCGACAGGGGGCGTTGAGCGGGGAG. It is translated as CSVRQGALSGE. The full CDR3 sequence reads CSVRQGALSGELFF.

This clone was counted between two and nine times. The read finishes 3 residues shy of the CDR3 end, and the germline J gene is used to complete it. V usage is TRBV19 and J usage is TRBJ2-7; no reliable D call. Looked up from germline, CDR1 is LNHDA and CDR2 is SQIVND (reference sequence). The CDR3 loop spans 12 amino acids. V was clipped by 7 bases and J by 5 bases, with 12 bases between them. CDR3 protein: CASTSSHNEQYF. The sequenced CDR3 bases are TGTGCCAGTACCTCCTCACACAACGAG.

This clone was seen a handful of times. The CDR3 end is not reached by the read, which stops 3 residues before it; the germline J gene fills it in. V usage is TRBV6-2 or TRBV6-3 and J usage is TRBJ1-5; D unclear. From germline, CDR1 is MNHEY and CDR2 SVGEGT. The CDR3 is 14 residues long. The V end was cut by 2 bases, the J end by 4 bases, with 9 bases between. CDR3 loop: CASSYPTRNQPQHF. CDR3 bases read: TGTGCCAGCAGTTACCCCACAAGGAATCAGCCC.

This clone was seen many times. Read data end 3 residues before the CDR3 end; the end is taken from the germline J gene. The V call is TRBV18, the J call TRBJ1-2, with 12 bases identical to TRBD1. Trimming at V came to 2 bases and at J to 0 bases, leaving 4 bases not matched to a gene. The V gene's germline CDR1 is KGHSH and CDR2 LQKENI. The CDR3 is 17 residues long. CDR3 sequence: CASSPTGTGGSNYGYTF. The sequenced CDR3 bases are TGTGCCAGCTCACCAACCGGGACAGGGGGCTCTAACTATGGC.

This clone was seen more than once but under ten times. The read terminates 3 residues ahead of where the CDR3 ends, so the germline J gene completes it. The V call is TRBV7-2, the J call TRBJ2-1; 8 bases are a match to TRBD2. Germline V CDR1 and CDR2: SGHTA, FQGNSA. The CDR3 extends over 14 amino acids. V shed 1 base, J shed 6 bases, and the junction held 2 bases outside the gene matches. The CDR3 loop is CASSLVGTSNEQFF. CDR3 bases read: TGTGCCAGCAGCTTAGTGGGGACTAGCAATGAG.

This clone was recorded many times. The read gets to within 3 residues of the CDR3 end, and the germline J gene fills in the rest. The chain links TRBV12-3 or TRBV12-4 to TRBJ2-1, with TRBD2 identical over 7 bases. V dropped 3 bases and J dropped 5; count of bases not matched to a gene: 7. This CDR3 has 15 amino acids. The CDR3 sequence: CASSFGLAVHNEQFF. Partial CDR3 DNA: TGTGCCAGCAGTTTTGGTCTAGCGGTGCACAATGAG.

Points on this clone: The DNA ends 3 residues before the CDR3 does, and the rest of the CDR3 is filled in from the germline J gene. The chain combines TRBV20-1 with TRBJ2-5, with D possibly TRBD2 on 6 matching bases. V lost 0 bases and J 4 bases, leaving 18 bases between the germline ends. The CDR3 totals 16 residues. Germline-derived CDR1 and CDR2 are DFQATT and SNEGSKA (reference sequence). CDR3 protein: CSAREGQLGGSETQYF. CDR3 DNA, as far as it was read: TGCAGTGCTAGAGAAGGGCAGCTCGGAGGGTCAGAGACC.

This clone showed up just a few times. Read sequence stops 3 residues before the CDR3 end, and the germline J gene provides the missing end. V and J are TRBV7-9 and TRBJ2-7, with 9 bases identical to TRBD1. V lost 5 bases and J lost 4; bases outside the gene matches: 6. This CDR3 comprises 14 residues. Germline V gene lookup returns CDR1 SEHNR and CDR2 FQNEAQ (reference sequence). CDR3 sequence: CASSAEGTGYEQYF. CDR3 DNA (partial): TGTGCCAGCAGCGCCGAGGGGACAGGGTACGAG.

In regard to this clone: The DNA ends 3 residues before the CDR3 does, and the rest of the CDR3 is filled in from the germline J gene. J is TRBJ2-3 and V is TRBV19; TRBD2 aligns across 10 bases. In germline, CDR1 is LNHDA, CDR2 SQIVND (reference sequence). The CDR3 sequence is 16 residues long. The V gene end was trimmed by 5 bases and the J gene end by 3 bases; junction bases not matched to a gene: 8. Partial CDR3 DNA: TGTGCCAGTAGTTTTTCGGCTAGCGGGGGTACAGATACG. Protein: CASSFSASGGTDT. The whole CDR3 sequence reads CASSFSASGGTDTQYF.

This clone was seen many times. The CDR3 DNA, read in part, is TGTGCCTGGAGTATCTCCCAAGAGACC. Encoded protein: CAWSISQET. The whole CDR3 region reads CAWSISQETQYF. The chain links TRBV30 to TRBJ2-5; D call uncertain. The read falls 3 residues short of the CDR3 end, and the missing part is taken from the germline J gene. CDR1 is GTSNPN, CDR2 SVGIG, per germline (reference sequence). Trimming took 2 bases from V and 1 from J, leaving 5 bases between them. The length of the CDR3 is 12 residues.

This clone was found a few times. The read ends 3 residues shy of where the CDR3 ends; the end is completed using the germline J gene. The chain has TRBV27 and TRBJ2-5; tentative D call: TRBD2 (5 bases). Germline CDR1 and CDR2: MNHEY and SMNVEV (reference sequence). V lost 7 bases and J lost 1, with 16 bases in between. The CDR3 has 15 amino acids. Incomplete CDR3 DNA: TGTGCCAGCAAGGCCGGGCGGGTGACCCAAGAGACC. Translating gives CASKAGRVTQET. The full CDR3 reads CASKAGRVTQETQYF.

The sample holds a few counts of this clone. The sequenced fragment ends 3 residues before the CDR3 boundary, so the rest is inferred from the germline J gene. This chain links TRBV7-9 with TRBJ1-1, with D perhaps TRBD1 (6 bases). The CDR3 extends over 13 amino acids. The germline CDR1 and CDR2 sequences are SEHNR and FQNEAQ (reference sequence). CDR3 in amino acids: CASSLNREGSAFF. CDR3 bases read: TGTGCCAGCAGCTTGAACAGGGAGGGGTCT.

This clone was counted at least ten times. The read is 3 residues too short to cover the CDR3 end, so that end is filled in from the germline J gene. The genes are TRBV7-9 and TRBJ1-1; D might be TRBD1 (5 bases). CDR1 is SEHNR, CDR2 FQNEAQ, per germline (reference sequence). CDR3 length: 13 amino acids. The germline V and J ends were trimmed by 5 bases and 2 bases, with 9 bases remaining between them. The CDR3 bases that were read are TGTGCCAGCAGCCCGACAGATAACACTGAA. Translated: CASSPTDNTE. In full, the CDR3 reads CASSPTDNTEAFF.

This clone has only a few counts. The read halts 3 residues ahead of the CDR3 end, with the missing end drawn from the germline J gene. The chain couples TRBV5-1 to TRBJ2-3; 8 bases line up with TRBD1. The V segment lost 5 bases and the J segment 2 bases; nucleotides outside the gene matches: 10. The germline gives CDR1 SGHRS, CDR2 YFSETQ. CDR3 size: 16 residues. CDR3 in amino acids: CASSAVSGQDTDTQYF. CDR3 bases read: TGCGCCAGCAGTGCTGTCTCGGGACAGGACACAGATACG.

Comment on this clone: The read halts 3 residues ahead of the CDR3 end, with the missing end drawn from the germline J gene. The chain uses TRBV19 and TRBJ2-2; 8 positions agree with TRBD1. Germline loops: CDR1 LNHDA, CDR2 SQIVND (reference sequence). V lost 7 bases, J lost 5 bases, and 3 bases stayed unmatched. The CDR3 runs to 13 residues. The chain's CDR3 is CASTGGYTGELFF. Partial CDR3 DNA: TGTGCCAGTACAGGGGGCTATACCGGGGAG.

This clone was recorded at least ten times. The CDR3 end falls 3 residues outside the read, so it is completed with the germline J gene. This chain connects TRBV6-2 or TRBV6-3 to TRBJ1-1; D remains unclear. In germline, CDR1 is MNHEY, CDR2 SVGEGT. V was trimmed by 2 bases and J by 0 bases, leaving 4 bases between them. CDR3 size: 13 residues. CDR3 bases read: TGTGCCAGCAGTTACAGCGTGAACACTGAA. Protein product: CASSYSVNTE. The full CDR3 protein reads CASSYSVNTEAFF.

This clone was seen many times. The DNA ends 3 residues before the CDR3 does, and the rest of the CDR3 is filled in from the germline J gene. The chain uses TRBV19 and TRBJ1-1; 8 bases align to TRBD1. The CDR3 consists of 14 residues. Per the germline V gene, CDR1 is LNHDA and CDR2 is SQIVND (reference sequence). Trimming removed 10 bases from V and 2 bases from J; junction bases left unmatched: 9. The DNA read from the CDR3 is TGTGCCACCTCGCGACAGGGGCCAAACACTGAA. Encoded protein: CATSRQGPNTE. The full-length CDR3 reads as CATSRQGPNTEAFF.

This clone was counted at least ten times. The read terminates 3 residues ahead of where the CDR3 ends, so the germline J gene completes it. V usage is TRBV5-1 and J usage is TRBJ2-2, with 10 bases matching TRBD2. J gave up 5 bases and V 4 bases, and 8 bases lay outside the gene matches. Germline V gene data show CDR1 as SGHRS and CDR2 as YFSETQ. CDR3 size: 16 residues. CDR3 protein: CASSPLASGRTGELFF. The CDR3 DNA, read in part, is TGCGCCAGCAGCCCCCTGGCTAGCGGGAGAACCGGGGAG.